The entry below gives a single T cell receptor (beta chain) sequence along with its context. The sample belongs to a study of technical replicates of blood from four donors. V was cut by 0 bases and J by 6 bases, with 15 bases left in between. The CDR3 has 16 residues. Germline V gene lookup returns CDR1 LGHNA and CDR2 YSLEER. Using immunoSEQ multiplex PCR, the repertoire was profiled, and TCRdb retains in-frame clones only, with some absent. The table shows some 84,000 clones, with 90% to 95% occurring only once. The receptor was isolated from a human donor in good health. Sequencing was carried out using T cells isolated from PBMCs. This chain connects TRBV4-3 to TRBJ2-1; perhaps TRBD1 as D (5 bases). For the CDR3, the DNA is TGCGCCAGCAGCCAAGATTCAGGGTACGTCGGCAATGAGCAGTTCTTC. Protein product: CASSQDSGYVGNEQFF.